Below, 5 T cell receptor beta chains from the same sample are listed, as sequenced in a study of molecular identifiers for immune sequencing clone quantification. One entry per CDR3 protein, called by TCRdb with MiXCR from the PCR reads. The table lists some 320,000 distinct CDR3 sequences, roughly a quarter of them singletons, with 0.74% in the top ten. The specimen was naive CD8+ T cells from blood, with Jurkat cell RNA spiked in. Subset specified: FACS-sorted CD8+CD4-CCR7+CD45RA+ naive T cells. All receptors derive from a human donor in good health. Some libraries in this study had Jurkat cell RNA spiked in.

This clonotype turned up a few times. CDR3 protein: CASSNRGLDTQYF. DNA for the CDR3: TGTGCCAGTAGTAACAGAGGACTGGATACGCAGTATTTT. This chain connects TRBV19 to TRBJ2-3, with D perhaps matching TRBD2 (5 bases). The V gene's germline CDR1 is LNHDA and CDR2 SQIVND (reference sequence). The CDR3 spans 13 residues. Trimming took off 4 bases at V and 6 bases at J, with 11 bases between the two ends.

This clonotype was seen repeatedly, ten times or more. The genes are TRBV11-3 and TRBJ2-7; D is unclear. The germline gives CDR1 SGHNT, CDR2 YENEEA. The CDR3 is made up of 14 amino acids. V dropped 3 bases and J dropped 0 bases, with 9 bases sitting between them. CDR3 sequence (DNA): TGTGCCAGCAGCTTCGCAGGAAACTCCTACGAGCAGTACTTC. Its translation is CASSFAGNSYEQYF.

This clonotype was picked up many times. The chain has TRBV19 and TRBJ2-7; D tentatively reads TRBD1 or TRBD2 (5 bases each). Germline V lookup: CDR1 LNHDA, CDR2 SQIVND (reference sequence). The length of the CDR3 is 12 residues. Trimming stripped 10 bases from V and 7 bases from J, with 17 bases between. CDR3 amino acids: CATSGTLEEQYF. The CDR3 DNA is TGTGCCACCTCCGGGACGTTGGAGGAGCAGTACTTC.

This clonotype was observed many times. V gene TRBV5-6 combines with J gene TRBJ2-7; D gene uncertain. This CDR3 is built from 11 residues. The germline V gene encodes CDR1 SGHDT and CDR2 YYEEEE. Trimming removed 0 bases at V and 7 bases at J, with 5 bases between. CDR3 bases: TGTGCCAGCAGCTTGGACCGGGAGCAGTACTTC. Its translation: CASSLDREQYF.

For this clonotype: Being one base from a much bigger clone, this may be a read error. The chain carries TRBV27 and TRBJ2-5; TRBD2 might be the D (5 bases). Germline V gene lookup returns CDR1 MNHEY and CDR2 SMNVEV (reference sequence). The CDR3 consists of 13 residues. The CDR3, as DNA: TGTGCCAGCAGTTTATTCGGGGAAGAGACCCTGTACTTC. It codes for CASSLFGEETLYF.